This TCR beta chain was profiled in a study of molecular identifiers for immune sequencing clone quantification. About the study: The replicate experiment used RNA from 20,000 or 100,000 naive CD8 cells. This RNA was split into five aliquots, and four of them were sequenced. Study-level points and caveats: In a background of over 750,000 naive cells, spiked Jurkat TCR RNA from one cell was reportedly detectable. Should identical TCR molecules share a barcode, the sizes of highly expanded clones could be underestimated.

One entry per CDR3 protein results from TCRdb running MiXCR on the PCR reads. The data contain about 630,000 distinct CDR3 sequences, about 25% of them singletons. This clonotype was detected many times. The antigen remains undetermined. Looked up from germline, CDR1 is SEHNR and CDR2 is FQNEAQ (reference sequence). The V gene lost 1 base and the J gene lost 4 bases, with 10 bases spanning the gap. The CDR3 loop spans 14 amino acids. Sequencing was carried out using naive CD8+ T cells from blood, with Jurkat cell RNA spiked in. Subset specified: FACS-sorted CD8+CD4-CCR7+CD45RA+ naive T cells. This chain links TRBV7-9 with TRBJ1-2; D is uncertain. The origin of this receptor is a human donor in good health. Some libraries in this study had Jurkat cell RNA spiked in. CDR3 bases: TGTGCCAGCAGCTTAGAATATGTGTCCTATGGCTACACCTTC. Translated, it gives CASSLEYVSYGYTF.